These 7 T cell receptor beta chains were sequenced from one sample in a study of OX40 agonist ivuxolimab in advanced cancers. The table came from immunoSEQ multiplex PCR; TCRdb's copy has only in-frame clones and leaves some out. The sample contains about 38,000 clones, 89% of which appear only once. This specimen was CD4+ or CD8+ T cells sorted from blood, taken in a trial of the OX40 agonist ivuxolimab. The receptors were gathered from an adult with an advanced solid tumor such as melanoma, head and neck, liver or kidney cancer.

The chain has TRBV1 and TRBJ2-1. TRBV1 is listed as a pseudogene. CDR3 length equals 15 residues. The CDR3 spells CTSSQGRLFYNEQFF. CDR3 nucleotide sequence: TGCACCAGCAGCCAAGGGCGTCTATTCTACAATGAGCAGTTCTTC.

The chain couples TRBV7-9 to TRBJ1-2, with a possible D match to TRBD1 (5 bases). CDR1 is SEHNR, CDR2 FQNEAQ, per germline (reference sequence). This CDR3 spans 14 amino acids. With 2 bases removed from V and 5 bases from J, the gap between germline ends came to 12 bases. Here the CDR3 DNA reads TGTGCCAGCAGCTTATTTAGACAGCCATATGGCTACACCTTC. Its translation is CASSLFRQPYGYTF.

This clone was seen once. This rearrangement joins TRBV6-6 to TRBJ1-5; D is undetermined. Trimming took 5 bases from V and 0 from J, leaving 11 bases between them. The CDR3 length is 15 residues. Per the germline V gene, CDR1 is MNHNY and CDR2 is SVGAGI (reference sequence). CDR3 loop: CASSLGENSNQPQHF. The DNA of the CDR3 is TGTGCCAGCAGTCTTGGAGAAAATAGCAATCAGCCCCAGCATTTT.

The rearrangement joins TRBV4-3 to TRBJ2-4; D perhaps matches TRBD1 (5 bases). The CDR3 has 16 residues. From germline, CDR1 is LGHNA and CDR2 YSLEER. The V and J ends lost 0 bases and 6 bases respectively, with 15 bases between them. CDR3 region: CASSQDLGAGLNIQYF. CDR3 sequence (DNA): TGCGCCAGCAGCCAAGATCTAGGAGCAGGGTTAAACATTCAGTACTTC.

V and J are TRBV11-2 and TRBJ1-3; D possibly corresponds to TRBD1 (5 bases). CDR3 size: 15 residues. The germline CDR1 and CDR2 sequences are SGHAT and FQNNGV. V was shortened by 3 bases and J by 2 bases, with 11 bases between the two germline ends. CDR3 region: CASSFGGVAGNTIYF. DNA for the CDR3: TGTGCCAGCAGCTTCGGGGGTGTGGCTGGAAACACCATATATTTT.

This CDR3 is CATSSPGRGYGELFF. CDR3 nucleotide sequence: TGTGCCACCAGCAGTCCCGGGAGAGGGTACGGGGAGCTGTTTTTT. This chain links TRBV15 with TRBJ2-2, with D maybe TRBD2 (6 bases). Germline assignment: CDR1 LNHNV and CDR2 YYDKDF (reference sequence). The CDR3 contains 15 residues. Trimming took 3 bases from V and 7 from J, leaving 15 bases between them.

The CDR3 reads CASSFDISGYSEAFF. CDR3 nucleotides: TGTGCCAGCAGTTTCGACATATCAGGGTACTCTGAAGCTTTCTTT. The chain combines TRBV28 with TRBJ1-1; weak D call: TRBD1 (5 bases). Germline V gives CDR1 MDHEN, CDR2 SYDVKM. V was shortened by 3 bases and J by 6 bases, with 17 bases between the two germline ends. The CDR3 is 15 residues long.